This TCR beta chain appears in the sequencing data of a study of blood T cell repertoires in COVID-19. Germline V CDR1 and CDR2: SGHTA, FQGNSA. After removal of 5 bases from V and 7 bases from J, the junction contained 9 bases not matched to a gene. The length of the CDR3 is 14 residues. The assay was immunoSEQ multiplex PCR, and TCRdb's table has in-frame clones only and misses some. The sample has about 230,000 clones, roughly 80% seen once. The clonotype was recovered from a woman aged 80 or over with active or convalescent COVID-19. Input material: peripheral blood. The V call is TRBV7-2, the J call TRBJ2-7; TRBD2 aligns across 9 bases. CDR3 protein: CASSPGTSPLEQYF. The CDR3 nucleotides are TGTGCCAGCAGCCCCGGGACTAGCCCCCTGGAGCAGTACTTC.